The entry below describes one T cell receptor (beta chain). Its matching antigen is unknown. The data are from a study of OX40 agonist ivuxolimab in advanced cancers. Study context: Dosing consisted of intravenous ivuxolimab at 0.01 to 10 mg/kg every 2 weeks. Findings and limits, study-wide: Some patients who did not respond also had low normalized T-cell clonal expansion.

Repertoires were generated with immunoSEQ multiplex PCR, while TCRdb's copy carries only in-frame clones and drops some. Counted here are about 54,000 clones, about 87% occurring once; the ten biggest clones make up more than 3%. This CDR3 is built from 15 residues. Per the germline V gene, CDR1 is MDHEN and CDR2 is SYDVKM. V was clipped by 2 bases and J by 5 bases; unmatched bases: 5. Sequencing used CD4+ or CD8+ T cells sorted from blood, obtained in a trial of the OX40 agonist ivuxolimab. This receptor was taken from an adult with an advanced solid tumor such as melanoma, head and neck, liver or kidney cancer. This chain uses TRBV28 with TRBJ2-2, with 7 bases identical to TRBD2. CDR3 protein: CASSLGGDATGELFF. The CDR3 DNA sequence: TGTGCCAGCAGTTTAGGGGGGGATGCTACCGGGGAGCTGTTTTTT. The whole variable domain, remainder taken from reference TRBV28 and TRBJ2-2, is DVKVTQSSRYLVKRTGEKVFLECVQDMDHENMFWYRQDPGLGLRLIYFSYDVKMKEKGDIPEGYSVSREKKERFSLILESASTNQTSMYLCASSLGGDATGELFFGEGSRLTVL.